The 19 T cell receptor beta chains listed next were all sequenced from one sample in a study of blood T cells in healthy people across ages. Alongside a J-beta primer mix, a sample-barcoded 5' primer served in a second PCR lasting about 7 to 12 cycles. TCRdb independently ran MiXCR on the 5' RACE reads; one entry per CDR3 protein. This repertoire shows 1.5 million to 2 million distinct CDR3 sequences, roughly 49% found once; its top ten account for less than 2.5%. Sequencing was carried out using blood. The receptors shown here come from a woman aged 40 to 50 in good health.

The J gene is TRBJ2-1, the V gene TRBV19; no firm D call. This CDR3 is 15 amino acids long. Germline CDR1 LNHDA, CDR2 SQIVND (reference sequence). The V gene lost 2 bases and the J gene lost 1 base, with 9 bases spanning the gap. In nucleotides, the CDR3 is TGTGCCAGTAGTATAAGCCCAGTATCCTACAATGAGCAGTTCTTC. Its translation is CASSISPVSYNEQFF. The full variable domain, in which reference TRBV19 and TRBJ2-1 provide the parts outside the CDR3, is DGGITQSPKYLFRKEGQNVTLSCEQNLNHDAMYWYRQDPGQGLRLIYYSQIVNDFQKGDIAEGYSVSREKKESFPLTVTSAQKNPTAFYLCASSISPVSYNEQFFGPGTRLTVL.

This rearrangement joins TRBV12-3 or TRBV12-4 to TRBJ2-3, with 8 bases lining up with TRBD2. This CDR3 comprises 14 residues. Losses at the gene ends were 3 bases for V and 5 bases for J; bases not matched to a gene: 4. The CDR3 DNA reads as TGTGCCAGCAGTTTTAGAGCGGGGGAAGATACGCAGTATTTT. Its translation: CASSFRAGEDTQYF.

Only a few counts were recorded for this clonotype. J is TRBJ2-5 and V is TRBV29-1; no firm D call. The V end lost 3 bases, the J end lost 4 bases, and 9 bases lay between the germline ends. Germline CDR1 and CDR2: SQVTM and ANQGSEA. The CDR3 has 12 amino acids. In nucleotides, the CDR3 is TGCAGCGTTGATGGGCCAAGAGAGACCCAGTACTTC. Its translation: CSVDGPRETQYF.

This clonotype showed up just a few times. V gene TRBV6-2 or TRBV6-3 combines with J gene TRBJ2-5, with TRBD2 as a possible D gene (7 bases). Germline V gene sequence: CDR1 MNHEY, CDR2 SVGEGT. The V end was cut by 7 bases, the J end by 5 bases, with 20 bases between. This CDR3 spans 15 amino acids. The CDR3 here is CASNPTGGRWETQYF. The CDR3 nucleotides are TGTGCCAGCAACCCGACCGGGGGGCGCTGGGAGACCCAGTACTTC.

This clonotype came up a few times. Written as DNA, the CDR3 is TGTGCCAGCAATGACGGACAGTTTAATCAGCCCCAGCATTTT. Its translation: CASNDGQFNQPQHF. The chain employs TRBV12-3 or TRBV12-4 and TRBJ1-5, with D maybe TRBD1 (6 bases). V shed 7 bases and J shed 4 bases, with 14 bases lying between them. This CDR3 is 14 amino acids long.

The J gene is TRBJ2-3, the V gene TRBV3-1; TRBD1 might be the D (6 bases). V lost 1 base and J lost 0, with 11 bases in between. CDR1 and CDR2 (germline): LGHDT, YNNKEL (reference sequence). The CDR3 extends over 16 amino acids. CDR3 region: CASSQAGGTSTDTQYF. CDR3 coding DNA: TGTGCCAGCAGCCAAGCGGGTGGGACAAGCACAGATACGCAGTATTTT.

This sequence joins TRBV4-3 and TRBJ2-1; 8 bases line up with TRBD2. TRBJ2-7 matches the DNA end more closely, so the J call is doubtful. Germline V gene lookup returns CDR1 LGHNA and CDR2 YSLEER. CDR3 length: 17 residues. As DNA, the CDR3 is TGCGCCAGCAGCCAAGATTTAGCGGGGAGGACGTACAATGAGCAGTACTTC. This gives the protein CASSQDLAGRTYNEQYF.

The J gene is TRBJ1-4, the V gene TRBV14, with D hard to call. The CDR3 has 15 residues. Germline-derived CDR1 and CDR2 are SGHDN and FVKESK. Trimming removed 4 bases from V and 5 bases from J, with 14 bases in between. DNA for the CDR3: TGTGCCAGCAGCCTATCCTATTCCGGAAATGAAAAACTGTTTTTT. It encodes CASSLSYSGNEKLFF.

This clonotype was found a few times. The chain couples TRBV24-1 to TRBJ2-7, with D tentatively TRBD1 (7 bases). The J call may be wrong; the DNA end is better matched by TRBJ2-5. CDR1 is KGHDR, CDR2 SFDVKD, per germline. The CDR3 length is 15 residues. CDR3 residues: CATSDTRQGGETQYF. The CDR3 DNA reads TGTGCCACCAGTGATACCCGACAGGGAGGAGAGACCCAGTACTTC.

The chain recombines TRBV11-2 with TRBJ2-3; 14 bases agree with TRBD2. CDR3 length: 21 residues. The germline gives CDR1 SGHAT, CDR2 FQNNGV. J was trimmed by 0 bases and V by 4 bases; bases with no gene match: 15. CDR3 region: CASSSRTSGGSSGLSTDTQYF. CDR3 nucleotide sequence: TGTGCCAGCAGCTCCCGGACTAGCGGGGGGTCCTCCGGGCTAAGCACAGATACGCAGTATTTT.

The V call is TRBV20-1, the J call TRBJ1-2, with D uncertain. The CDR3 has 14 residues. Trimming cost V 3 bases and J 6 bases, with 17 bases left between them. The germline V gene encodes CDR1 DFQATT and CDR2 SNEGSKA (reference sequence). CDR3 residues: CSASLFGVSHGYTF. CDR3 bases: TGCAGTGCTAGCCTATTCGGGGTATCGCATGGCTACACCTTC.

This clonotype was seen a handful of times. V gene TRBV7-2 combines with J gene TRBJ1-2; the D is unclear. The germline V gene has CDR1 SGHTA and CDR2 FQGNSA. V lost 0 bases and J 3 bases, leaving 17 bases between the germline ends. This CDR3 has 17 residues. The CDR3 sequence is CASSLAQRVGLDYGYTF. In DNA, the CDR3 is TGTGCCAGCAGCTTAGCTCAAAGGGTGGGTTTGGACTATGGCTACACCTTC.

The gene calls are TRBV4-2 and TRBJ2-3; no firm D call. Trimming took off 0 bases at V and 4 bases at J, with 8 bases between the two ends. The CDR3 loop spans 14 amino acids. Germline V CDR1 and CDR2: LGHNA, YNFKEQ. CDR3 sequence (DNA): TGTGCCAGCAGCCAAGATAGACCCCCAGATACGCAGTATTTT. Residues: CASSQDRPPDTQYF.

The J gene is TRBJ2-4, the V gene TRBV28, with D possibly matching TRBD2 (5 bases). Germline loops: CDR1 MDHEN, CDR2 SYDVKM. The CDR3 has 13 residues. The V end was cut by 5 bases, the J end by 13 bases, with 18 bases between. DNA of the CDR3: TGTGCCAGCAGTCCCGCTGGGAGAGGTGAGCAGTACTTC. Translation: CASSPAGRGEQYF.

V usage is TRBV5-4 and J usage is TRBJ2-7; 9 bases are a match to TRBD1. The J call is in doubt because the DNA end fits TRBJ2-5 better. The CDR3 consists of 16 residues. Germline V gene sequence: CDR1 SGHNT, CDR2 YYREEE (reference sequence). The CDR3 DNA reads TGTGCCAGCAGCCCGGACCGGGACAGGGTCGGGAAGACCCAGTACTTC. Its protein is CASSPDRDRVGKTQYF.

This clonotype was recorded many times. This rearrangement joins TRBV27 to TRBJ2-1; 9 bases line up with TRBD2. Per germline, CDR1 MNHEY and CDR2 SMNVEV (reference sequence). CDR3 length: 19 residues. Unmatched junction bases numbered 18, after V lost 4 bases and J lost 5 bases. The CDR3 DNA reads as TGTGCCAGCAGTTCCGACGTGCGGGGGGGCTTTACGTTCCACAATGAGCAGTTCTTC. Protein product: CASSSDVRGGFTFHNEQFF.

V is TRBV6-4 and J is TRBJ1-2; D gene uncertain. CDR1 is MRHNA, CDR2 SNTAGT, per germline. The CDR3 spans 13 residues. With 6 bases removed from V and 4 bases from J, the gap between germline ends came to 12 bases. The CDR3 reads CASRILEGYGYTF. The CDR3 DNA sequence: TGTGCCAGCAGGATACTAGAGGGCTATGGCTACACCTTC.

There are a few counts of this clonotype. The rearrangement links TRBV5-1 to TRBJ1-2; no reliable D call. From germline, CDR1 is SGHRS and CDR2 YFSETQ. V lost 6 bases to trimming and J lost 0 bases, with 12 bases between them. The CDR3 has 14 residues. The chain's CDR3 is CASTLTDTNYGYTF. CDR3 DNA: TGCGCCAGCACGCTGACTGACACTAACTATGGCTACACCTTC.

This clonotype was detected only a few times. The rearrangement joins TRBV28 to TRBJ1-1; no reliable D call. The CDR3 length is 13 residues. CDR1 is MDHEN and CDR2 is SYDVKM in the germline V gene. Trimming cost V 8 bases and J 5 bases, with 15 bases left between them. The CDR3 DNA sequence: TGTGCCAGCCCACCGGCCGGGGTAACTGAAGCTTTCTTT. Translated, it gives CASPPAGVTEAFF.